The TCR beta chain under discussion was sequenced for a study of T cells expressing NK-cell markers. Germline lookup yields CDR1 SQVTM and CDR2 ANQGSEA. The CDR3 loop spans 15 amino acids. TCRdb reprocessed the 5' RACE reads, keeping one entry per CDR3 protein, no DNA. The sample yields about 460,000 distinct CDR3 sequences, of which the top ten take up under 1.5%. The V call is TRBV29-1, the J call TRBJ2-7; as DNA is missing, the TRBD2 call by TCRdb cannot be tested. The origin of this receptor is a woman in her forties or fifties in good health. Input material: blood T cells: a sorted CD56 or NKG2C T cell subset, CD4+ or CD8+ T cells, or bulk PBMC T cells (not recorded which). CDR3 loop: CSVEEFTGLGGEQYF.